The clone carrying this TCR beta chain has a handful of counts. PCR used 60 Vbeta primers and 13 Jbeta primers. Libraries were prepared by immunoSEQ multiplex PCR; TCRdb keeps only in-frame clonotypes and omits some of them. The data contain roughly 150,000 clones, approximately 84% of them singletons. This record belongs to a study of cytomegalovirus exposure and HLA in healthy donors. The sequence came from a man aged 25 to 40 in good health and CMV-seronegative. The sequenced material came from PBMCs.

CDR3 residues: CASSLTDRGQGDTF. CDR3 coding DNA: TGTGCCAGCAGTCTAACCGACAGGGGGCAAGGCGACACCTTC. The chain joins TRBV2 to TRBJ1-2; 10 bases fit TRBD1. J lost 12 bases, V lost 5 bases, and 12 bases had no gene match. The CDR3 is made up of 14 amino acids. Germline values: CDR1 SNHLY, CDR2 FYNNEI.